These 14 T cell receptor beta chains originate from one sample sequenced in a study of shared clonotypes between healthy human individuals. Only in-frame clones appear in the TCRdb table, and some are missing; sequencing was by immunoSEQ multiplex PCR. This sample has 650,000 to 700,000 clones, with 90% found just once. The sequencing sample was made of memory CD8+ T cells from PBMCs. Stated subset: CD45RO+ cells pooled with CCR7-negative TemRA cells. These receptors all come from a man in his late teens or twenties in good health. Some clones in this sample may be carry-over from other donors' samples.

Here the CDR3 DNA reads TGTGCCAGCAGTGAAAGACTAGCGGGCCCCCTCGGGTGGTACTTC. Translated, it gives CASSERLAGPLGWYF. This chain connects TRBV6-1 to TRBJ2-7, with 10 bases that match TRBD2. Trimming removed 2 bases from V and 12 bases from J; junction bases left unmatched: 13. Per the germline V gene, CDR1 is MNHNS and CDR2 is SASEGT. This CDR3 spans 15 amino acids.

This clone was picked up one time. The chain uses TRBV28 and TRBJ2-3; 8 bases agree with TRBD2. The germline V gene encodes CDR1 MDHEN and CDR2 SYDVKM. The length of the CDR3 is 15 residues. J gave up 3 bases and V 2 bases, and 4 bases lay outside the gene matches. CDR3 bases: TGTGCCAGCAGTTTAATGGGACTAGTGACAGATACGCAGTATTTT. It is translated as CASSLMGLVTDTQYF.

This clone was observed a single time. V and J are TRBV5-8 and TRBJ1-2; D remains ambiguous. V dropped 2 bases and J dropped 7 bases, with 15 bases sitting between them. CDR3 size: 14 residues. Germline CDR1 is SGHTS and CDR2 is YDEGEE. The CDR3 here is CASSFPGLQRGYTF. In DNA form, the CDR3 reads TGTGCCAGCAGCTTTCCCGGCCTACAGCGTGGCTACACCTTC.

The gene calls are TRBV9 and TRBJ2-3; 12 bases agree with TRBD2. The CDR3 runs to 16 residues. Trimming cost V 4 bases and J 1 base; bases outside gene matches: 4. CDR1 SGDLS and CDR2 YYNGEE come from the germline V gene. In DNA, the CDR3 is TGTGCCAGCAGCCAGGGACTAGCGGGCCGCACAGATACGCAGTATTTT. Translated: CASSQGLAGRTDTQYF.

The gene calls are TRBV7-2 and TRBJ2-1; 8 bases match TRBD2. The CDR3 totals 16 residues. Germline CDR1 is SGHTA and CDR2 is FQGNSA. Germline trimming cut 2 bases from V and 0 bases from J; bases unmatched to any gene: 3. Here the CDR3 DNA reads TGTGCCAGCAGCTTATTACTAGCGGCCTCCTACAATGAGCAGTTCTTC. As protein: CASSLLLAASYNEQFF.

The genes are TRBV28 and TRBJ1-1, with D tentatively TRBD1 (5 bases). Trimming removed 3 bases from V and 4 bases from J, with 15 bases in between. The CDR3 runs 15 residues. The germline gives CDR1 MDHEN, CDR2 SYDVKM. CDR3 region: CASSLDDGQGTEAFF. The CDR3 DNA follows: TGTGCCAGCAGTTTGGACGACGGTCAGGGCACTGAAGCTTTCTTT.

The CDR3: CAWSVRKGRGLSGYTF. In nucleotides, the CDR3 is TGTGCCTGGAGTGTACGGAAGGGCAGGGGGCTTTCCGGCTACACCTTC. V gene TRBV30 combines with J gene TRBJ1-2; 8 bases align to TRBD1. This CDR3 has 16 residues. Looked up from germline, CDR1 is GTSNPN and CDR2 is SVGIG (reference sequence). The junction had 14 bases not matched to a gene; V was cut back by 0 bases and J by 8 bases.

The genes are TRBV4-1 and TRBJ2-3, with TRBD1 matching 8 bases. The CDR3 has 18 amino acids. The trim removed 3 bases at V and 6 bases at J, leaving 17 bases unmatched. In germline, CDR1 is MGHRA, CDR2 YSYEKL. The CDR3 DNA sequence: TGCGCCAGCAGCCAGACGGTTTGGTGGACAGGGAATTCGGATACGCAGTATTTT. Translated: CASSQTVWWTGNSDTQYF.

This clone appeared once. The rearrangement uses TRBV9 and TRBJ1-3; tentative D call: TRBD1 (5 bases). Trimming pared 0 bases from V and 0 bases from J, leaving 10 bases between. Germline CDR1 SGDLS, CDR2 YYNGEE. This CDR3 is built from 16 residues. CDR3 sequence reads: CASSVGDRASGNTIYF. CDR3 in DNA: TGTGCCAGCAGCGTAGGAGACAGAGCCTCTGGAAACACCATATATTTT.

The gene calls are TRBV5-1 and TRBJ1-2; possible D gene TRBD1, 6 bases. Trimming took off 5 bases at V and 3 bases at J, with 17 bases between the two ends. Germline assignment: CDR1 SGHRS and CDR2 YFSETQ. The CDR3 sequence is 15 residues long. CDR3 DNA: TGCGCCAGCAGAGACCAACAGGGTTTGGACTATGGCTACACCTTC. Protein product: CASRDQQGLDYGYTF.

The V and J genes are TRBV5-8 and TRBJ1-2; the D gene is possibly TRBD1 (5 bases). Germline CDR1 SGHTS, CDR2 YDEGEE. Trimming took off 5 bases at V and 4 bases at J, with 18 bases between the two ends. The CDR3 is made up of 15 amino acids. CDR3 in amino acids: CASRPSGRASYGYTF. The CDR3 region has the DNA TGTGCCAGCAGGCCCTCGGGCAGGGCTAGCTATGGCTACACCTTC.

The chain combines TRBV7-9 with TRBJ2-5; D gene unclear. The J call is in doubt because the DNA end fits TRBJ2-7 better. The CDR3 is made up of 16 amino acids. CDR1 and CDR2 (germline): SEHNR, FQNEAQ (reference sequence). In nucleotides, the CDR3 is TGTGCCAGCAGCTTAGCGGCAGGACCGACGCTCTACGAGCAGTACTTC. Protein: CASSLAAGPTLYEQYF.

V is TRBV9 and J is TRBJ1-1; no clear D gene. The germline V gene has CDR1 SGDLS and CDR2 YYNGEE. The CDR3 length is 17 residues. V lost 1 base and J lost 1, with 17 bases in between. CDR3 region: CASSVFRDSWENTEAFF. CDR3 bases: TGTGCCAGCAGCGTATTCCGAGATTCCTGGGAGAACACTGAAGCTTTCTTT.

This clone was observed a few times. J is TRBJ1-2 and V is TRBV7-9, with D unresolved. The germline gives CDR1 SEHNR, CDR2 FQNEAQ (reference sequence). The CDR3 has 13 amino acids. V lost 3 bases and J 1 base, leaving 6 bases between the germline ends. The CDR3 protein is CASSFADNYGYTF. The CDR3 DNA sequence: TGTGCCAGCAGCTTTGCTGATAACTATGGCTACACCTTC.